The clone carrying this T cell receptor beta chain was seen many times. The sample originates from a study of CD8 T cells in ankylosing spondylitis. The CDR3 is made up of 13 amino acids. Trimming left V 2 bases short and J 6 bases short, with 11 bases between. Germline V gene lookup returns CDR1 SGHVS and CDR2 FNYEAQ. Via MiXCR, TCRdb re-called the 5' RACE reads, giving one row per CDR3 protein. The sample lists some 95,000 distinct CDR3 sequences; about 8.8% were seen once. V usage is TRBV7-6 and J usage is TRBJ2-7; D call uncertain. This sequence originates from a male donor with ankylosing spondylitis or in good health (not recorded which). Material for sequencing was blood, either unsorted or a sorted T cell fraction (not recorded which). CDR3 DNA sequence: TGTGCCAGCAGCTTAACTGAGAGTGGCGAGCAGTACTTC. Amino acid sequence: CASSLTESGEQYF.